These 12 T cell receptor beta chains share one sample of origin, sequenced in a study of regulatory T cells in long-lasting Graves disease. Investigators prepared the TCR beta libraries by applying iRepertoire HTBI primers and Arm-PCR of CDR3 regions. Each CDR3 protein gets one entry after TCRdb re-called the multiplex PCR reads with MiXCR. The sample carries approximately 400,000 distinct CDR3 sequences, around 20% recorded once. Stated time point: persistent/refractory GD, antithyroid drugs over 5 years with positive TRAb. From RNA extracted from PBMCs, the TCR library was made. The sequenced sample was peripheral blood mononuclear cells (PBMCs), obtained when the disease was refractory, from a patient treated with antithyroid drugs. Source of these receptors: a female donor with Graves disease.

This clonotype has just one count. The chain uses TRBV20-1 and TRBJ2-7; 12 bases align to TRBD1. CDR3 size: 16 residues. With 1 base clipped from V and 3 bases from J, the junction kept 7 bases outside the gene matches. Germline assignment: CDR1 DFQATT and CDR2 SNEGSKA (reference sequence). The CDR3 DNA reads TGCAGTGCTAGAGGGTCGGGACAGGGGGCTTTCTACGAGCAGTACTTC. Its protein product is CSARGSGQGAFYEQYF.

This clonotype has a handful of counts. A single base separates this from a much larger clone, so it may be a read error. J is TRBJ1-5 and V is TRBV30; TRBD1 matches at 7 bases. Germline V gene data show CDR1 as GTSNPN and CDR2 as SVGIG (reference sequence). The CDR3 has 13 residues. The CDR3 DNA reads TGTGCCTGGAGTTTCCACAGGGGCCAGCTCCAGCATTTT. It is translated as CAWSFHRGQLQHF.

This clonotype was recorded many times. The chain carries TRBV2 and TRBJ1-1, with D possibly matching TRBD1 (5 bases). Trimming took 7 bases from V and 6 from J, leaving 15 bases between them. Germline assignment: CDR1 SNHLY and CDR2 FYNNEI. The CDR3 totals 13 residues. The CDR3 loop is CASTLARGAEAFF. The DNA of the CDR3 is TGTGCCAGCACTCTCGCGAGGGGCGCTGAAGCTTTCTTT.

The table lists this clonotype with a count of one. A single base separates this from a much larger clone, so it may be a read error. The chain recombines TRBV28 with TRBJ2-7; 11 bases are a match to TRBD2. CDR1 and CDR2 (germline): MDHEN, SYDVKM. The CDR3 sequence is 14 residues long. The trim removed 7 bases at V and 4 bases at J, leaving 6 bases unmatched. The CDR3 loop reads CASMWASGRYEQYF. DNA for the CDR3: TGTGCCAGCATGTGGGCTAGCGGGAGGTACGAGCAGTACTTC. Complete variable domain (other parts from reference TRBV28 and TRBJ2-7): DVKVTQSSRYLVKRTGEKVFLECVQDMDHENMFWYRQDPGLGLRLIYFSYDVKMKEKGDIPEGYSVSREKKERFSLILESASTNQTSMYLCASMWASGRYEQYFGPGTRLTVT.

The chain has TRBV29-1 and TRBJ2-2; D call uncertain. The CDR3 covers 11 residues. Germline values: CDR1 SQVTM, CDR2 ANQGSEA. This chain's CDR3 is CNVENTGELFF. The CDR3 region has the DNA TGCAACGTAGAGAACACCGGGGAGCTGTTTTTT.

V usage is TRBV6-1 and J usage is TRBJ2-4; 8 bases line up with TRBD1. The J segment lost 9 bases and the V segment lost 4 bases, leaving 8 bases of the junction unmatched. The CDR3 spans 14 residues. The germline CDR1 and CDR2 sequences are MNHNS and SASEGT. In DNA form, the CDR3 reads TGTGCCAGCAGTGGAGGGACAGGTGGGGGCATTCAGTACTTC. It encodes CASSGGTGGGIQYF.

The genes are TRBV6-1 and TRBJ2-7, with D perhaps matching TRBD2 (5 bases). The CDR3 is 13 amino acids. V lost 6 bases to trimming and J lost 3 bases, with 12 bases between them. Germline V CDR1 and CDR2: MNHNS, SASEGT. The CDR3 reads CASRINGNYEQYF. DNA for the CDR3: TGTGCCAGCAGAATCAACGGGAACTACGAGCAGTACTTC.

The chain joins TRBV20-1 to TRBJ2-6; 11 bases are shared with TRBD2. The CDR3 has 17 residues. V lost 6 bases and J lost 0; bases outside the gene matches: 7. The germline CDR1 and CDR2 sequences are DFQATT and SNEGSKA (reference sequence). The CDR3 DNA sequence: TGCAGTGCCCAGGGGACTAGCGGCCGCTCTGGGGCCAACGTCCTGACTTTC. The encoded protein is CSAQGTSGRSGANVLTF.

This sequence joins TRBV5-4 and TRBJ1-2; D unresolved. CDR3 size: 13 residues. The germline gives CDR1 SGHNT, CDR2 YYREEE (reference sequence). The V end lost 6 bases, the J end lost 8 bases, and 17 bases lay between the germline ends. The CDR3 nucleotides read TGTGCCAGCAAGATCGTAGACTTAGAAGGCTACACCTTC. This encodes CASKIVDLEGYTF.

The rearrangement uses TRBV5-1 and TRBJ1-1; D is uncertain. Trimming removed 0 bases at V and 4 bases at J, with 10 bases between. The CDR3 has 14 residues. CDR1 and CDR2 from the germline V gene are SGHRS and YFSETQ. The CDR3 here is CASSLVQMTTEAFF. In DNA form, the CDR3 reads TGCGCCAGCAGCTTGGTACAGATGACCACTGAAGCTTTCTTT.

The rearrangement joins TRBV5-1 to TRBJ1-2; D uncertain. The CDR3 covers 14 residues. Germline V lookup: CDR1 SGHRS, CDR2 YFSETQ. The ends were cut back, 0 bases at V and 4 bases at J, with 10 bases in the middle. DNA for the CDR3: TGCGCCAGCAGCTTGGGAACGGCTCTCTATGGCTACACCTTC. The encoded protein is CASSLGTALYGYTF.

This clonotype was detected ten times or more. The chain employs TRBV2 and TRBJ2-6, with 14 bases fitting TRBD2. Germline V gene lookup returns CDR1 SNHLY and CDR2 FYNNEI. The CDR3 is 20 residues long. With 2 bases clipped from V and 2 bases from J, the junction kept 8 bases outside the gene matches. The CDR3 region is CASSESTEGLAGAGANVLTF. DNA of the CDR3: TGTGCCAGCAGTGAAAGCACAGAGGGACTAGCGGGAGCTGGGGCCAACGTCCTGACTTTC.